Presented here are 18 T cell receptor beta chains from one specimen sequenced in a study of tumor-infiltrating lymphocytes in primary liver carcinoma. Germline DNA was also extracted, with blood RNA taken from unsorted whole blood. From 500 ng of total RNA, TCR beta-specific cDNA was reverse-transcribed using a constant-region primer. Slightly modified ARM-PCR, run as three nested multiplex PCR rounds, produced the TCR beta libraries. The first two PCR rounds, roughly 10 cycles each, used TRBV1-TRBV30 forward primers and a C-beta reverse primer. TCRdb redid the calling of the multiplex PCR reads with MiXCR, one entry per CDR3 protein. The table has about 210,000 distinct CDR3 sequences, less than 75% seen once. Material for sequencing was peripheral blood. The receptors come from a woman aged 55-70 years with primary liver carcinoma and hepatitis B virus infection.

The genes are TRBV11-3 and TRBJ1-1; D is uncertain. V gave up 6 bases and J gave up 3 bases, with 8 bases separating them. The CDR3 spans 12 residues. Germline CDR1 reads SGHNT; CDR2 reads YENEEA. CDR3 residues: CASREGDTEAFF. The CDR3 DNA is TGTGCCAGCAGAGAGGGAGACACTGAAGCTTTCTTT.

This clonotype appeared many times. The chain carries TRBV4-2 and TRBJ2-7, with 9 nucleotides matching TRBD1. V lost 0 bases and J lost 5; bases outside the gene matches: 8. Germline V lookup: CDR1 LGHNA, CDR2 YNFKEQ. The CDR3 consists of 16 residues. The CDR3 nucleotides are TGTGCCAGCAGCCAAGATCTTGGGACAGGGTCCAACGAGCAGTACTTC. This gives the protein CASSQDLGTGSNEQYF.

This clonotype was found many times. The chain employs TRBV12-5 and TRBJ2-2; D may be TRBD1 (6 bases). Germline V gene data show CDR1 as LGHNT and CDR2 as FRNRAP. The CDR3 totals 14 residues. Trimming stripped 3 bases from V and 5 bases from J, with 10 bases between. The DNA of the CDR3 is TGTGCTAGTGGTTTCGAGGGGGTTACCGGGGAGCTGTTTTTT. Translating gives CASGFEGVTGELFF.

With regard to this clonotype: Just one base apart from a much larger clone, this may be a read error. CDR3 amino acids: CAIKLDRNQTDTQYF. The DNA for the CDR3 is TGTGCCATCAAACTGGACAGGAATCAGACAGATACGCAGTATTTT. The V call is TRBV10-3, the J call TRBJ2-3; 7 nucleotides align to TRBD1. The J segment lost 3 bases and the V segment lost 7 bases, leaving 10 bases of the junction unmatched. The length of the CDR3 is 15 residues. Germline assignment: CDR1 ENHRY and CDR2 SYGVKD.

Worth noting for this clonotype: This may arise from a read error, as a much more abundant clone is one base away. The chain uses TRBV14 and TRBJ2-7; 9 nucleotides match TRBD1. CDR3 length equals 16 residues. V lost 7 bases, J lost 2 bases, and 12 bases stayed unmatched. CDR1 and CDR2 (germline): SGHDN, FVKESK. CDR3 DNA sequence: TGTGCCAGCATCGAACCGGGACAGGGACGAACCTACGAGCAGTACTTC. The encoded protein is CASIEPGQGRTYEQYF.

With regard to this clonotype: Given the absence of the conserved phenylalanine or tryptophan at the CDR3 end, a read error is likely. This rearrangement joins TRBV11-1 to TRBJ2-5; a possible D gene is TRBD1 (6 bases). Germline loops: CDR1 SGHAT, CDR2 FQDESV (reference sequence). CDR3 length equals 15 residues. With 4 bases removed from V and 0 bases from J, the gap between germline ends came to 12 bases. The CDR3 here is CASSSGTSYQETQYL. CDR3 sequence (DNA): TGTGCCAGCAGCTCGGGGACATCGTACCAAGAGACCCAGTACCTC.

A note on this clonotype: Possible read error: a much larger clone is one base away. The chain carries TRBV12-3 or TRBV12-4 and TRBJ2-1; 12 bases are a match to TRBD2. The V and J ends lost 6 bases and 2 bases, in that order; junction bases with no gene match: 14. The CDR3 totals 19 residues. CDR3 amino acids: CASRYSGTSGLSPYNEQFF. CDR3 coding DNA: TGTGCCAGCAGGTACTCCGGGACTAGCGGGCTTAGCCCCTACAATGAGCAGTTCTTC.

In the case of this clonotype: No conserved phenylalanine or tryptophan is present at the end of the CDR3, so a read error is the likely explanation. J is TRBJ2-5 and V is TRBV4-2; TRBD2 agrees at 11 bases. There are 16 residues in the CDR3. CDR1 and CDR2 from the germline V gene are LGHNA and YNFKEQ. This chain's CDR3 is CASSQGGLAGQETQYI. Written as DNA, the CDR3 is TGTGCTAGCAGCCAAGGAGGACTAGCGGGCCAAGAGACCCAGTACATC.

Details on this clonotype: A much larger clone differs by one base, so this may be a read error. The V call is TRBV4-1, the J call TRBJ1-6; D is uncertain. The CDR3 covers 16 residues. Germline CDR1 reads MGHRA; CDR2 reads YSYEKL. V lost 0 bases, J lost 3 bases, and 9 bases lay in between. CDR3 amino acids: CASSQEIVLYNSPLHF. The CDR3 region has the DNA TGCGCCAGCAGCCAAGAGATAGTCCTCTATAATTCACCCCTCCACTTT.

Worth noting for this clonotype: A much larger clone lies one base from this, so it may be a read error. The CDR3 DNA reads TGTGTCAGCAGTCCCGGGACTAGGAGTTCCTACGAGCAGTACTTC. Translated: CVSSPGTRSSYEQYF. The chain employs TRBV12-3 or TRBV12-4 and TRBJ2-7, with 8 bases that match TRBD2. The CDR3 is made up of 15 amino acids.

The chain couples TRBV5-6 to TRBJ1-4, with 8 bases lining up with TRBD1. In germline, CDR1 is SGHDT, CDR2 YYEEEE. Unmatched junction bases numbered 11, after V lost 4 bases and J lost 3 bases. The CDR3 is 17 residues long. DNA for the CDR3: TGTGCCAGCAGCCGTCCAGGACAGGGTTCGGCTAATGAAAAACTGTTTTTT. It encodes CASSRPGQGSANEKLFF.

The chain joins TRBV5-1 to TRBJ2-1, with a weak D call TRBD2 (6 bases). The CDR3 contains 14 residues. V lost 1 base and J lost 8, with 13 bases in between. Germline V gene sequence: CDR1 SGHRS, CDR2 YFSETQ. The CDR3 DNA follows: TGCGCCAGCAGCTTGCGGGACTCCTTCCATGAGCAGTTCTTC. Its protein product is CASSLRDSFHEQFF.

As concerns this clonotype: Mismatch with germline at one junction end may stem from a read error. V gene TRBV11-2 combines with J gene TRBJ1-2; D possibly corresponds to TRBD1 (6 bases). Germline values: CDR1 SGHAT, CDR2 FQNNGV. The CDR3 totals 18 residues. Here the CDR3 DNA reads TGTGCCAGCAGCTTAAATTTGGGGTCGGCGGGTTACAGGGATGGCTACGCCTTC. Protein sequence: CASSLNLGSAGYRDGYAF.

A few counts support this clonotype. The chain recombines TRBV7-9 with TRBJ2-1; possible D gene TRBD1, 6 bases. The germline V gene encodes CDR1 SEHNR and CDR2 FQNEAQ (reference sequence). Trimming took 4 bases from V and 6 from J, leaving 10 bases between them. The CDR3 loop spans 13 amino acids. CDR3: CASSSVGANEQFF. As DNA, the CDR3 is TGTGCCAGCAGCTCCGTGGGGGCCAATGAGCAGTTCTTC.

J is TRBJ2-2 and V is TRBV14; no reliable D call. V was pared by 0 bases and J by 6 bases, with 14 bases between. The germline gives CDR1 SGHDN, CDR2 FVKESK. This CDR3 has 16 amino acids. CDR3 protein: CASSQEVGSGSGELFF. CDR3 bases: TGTGCCAGCAGCCAAGAGGTAGGGTCCGGTTCCGGGGAGCTGTTTTTT.

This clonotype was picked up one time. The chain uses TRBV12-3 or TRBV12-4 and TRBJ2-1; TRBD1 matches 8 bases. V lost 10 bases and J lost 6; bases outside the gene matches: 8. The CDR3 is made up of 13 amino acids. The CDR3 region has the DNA TGTGCCAACACCACAGACAGGGGCAATGAGCAGTTCTTC. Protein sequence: CANTTDRGNEQFF.

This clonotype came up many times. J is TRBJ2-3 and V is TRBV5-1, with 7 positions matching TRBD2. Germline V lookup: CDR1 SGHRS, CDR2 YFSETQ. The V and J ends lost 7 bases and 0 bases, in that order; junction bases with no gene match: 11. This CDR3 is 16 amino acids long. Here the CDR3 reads CASRRGGGSSTDTQYF. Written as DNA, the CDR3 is TGCGCCAGCCGAAGGGGTGGCGGGAGTAGCACAGATACGCAGTATTTT.

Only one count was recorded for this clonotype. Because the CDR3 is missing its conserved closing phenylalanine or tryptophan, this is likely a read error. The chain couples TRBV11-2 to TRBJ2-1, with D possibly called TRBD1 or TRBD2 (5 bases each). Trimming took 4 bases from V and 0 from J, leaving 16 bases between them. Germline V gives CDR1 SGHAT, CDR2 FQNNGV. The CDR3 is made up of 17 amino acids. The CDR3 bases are TGTGCCAGCAGCTCCTTAACGGGACGGGTCTCCTACAATGAGCAGTTCCTC. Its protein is CASSSLTGRVSYNEQFL.